These 19 T cell receptor beta chains share one sample of origin, sequenced in a study of precursors of human CD4 cytotoxic T cells. The bulk UMI libraries came from four sorted CD4+ memory subsets, including IL-7R-high and IL-7R-negative TEMRA. A single record per CDR3 protein comes from TCRdb applying MiXCR to the reads. The table has approximately 250 distinct CDR3 sequences, around a sixth seen once. The sequencing sample was made of memory CD4+ T cells from blood (PBMCs). These receptors were taken from a human donor in good health.

By its share, this clonotype is hyperexpanded. This rearrangement joins TRBV21-1 to TRBJ2-7; the table gives TRBD1 as D, unverified against the DNA. TRBV21-1 is classified as a pseudogene. CDR3 length: 11 residues. CDR3 protein: CASSKGDEQYF. The CDR3 DNA is TGTGCCAGCAGCAAGGGGGACGAGCAGTACTTC.

A single count supports this clonotype. A much larger clone sits a single nucleotide away, making a read error possible. V and J are TRBV10-3 and TRBJ1-2; the match to TRBD1 covers 9 bases. Germline V lookup: CDR1 ENHRY, CDR2 SYGVKD. CDR3 length: 12 residues. The CDR3 nucleotides are TGTACCAGCAGAACAGGGGGCGATGGCTACACCTTC. This translates into CTSRTGGDGYTF.

This clonotype is labeled large. V and J are TRBV20-1 and TRBJ2-7; D possibly corresponds to TRBD2 (5 bases). The CDR3 loop spans 12 amino acids. The ends were cut back, 3 bases at V and 0 bases at J, with 6 bases in the middle. The germline V gene has CDR1 DFQATT and CDR2 SNEGSKA (reference sequence). The CDR3 protein is CSAREDSYEQYF. Here the CDR3 DNA reads TGCAGTGCTAGGGAGGACTCCTACGAGCAGTACTTC.

This clonotype counts as large (0.1 to 1%). This chain connects TRBV5-1 to TRBJ2-4; 8 nucleotides line up with TRBD2. The CDR3 has 16 amino acids. Germline CDR1 SGHRS, CDR2 YFSETQ. J lost 1 base, V lost 0 bases, and 3 bases had no gene match. Written as DNA, the CDR3 is TGCGCCAGCAGCTTGGAAAGCGGGAGTGCCAAAAACATTCAGTACTTC. It encodes CASSLESGSAKNIQYF.

This clonotype is large by share. The chain uses TRBV5-8 and TRBJ2-3; 8 bases are shared with TRBD1. Germline V lookup: CDR1 SGHTS, CDR2 YDEGEE. The trim removed 3 bases at V and 2 bases at J, leaving 17 bases unmatched. This CDR3 is 19 amino acids long. The CDR3: CASSSGRGRGRSNTDTQYF. CDR3 DNA sequence: TGTGCCAGCAGCTCGGGCAGGGGGCGCGGGCGGTCCAACACAGATACGCAGTATTTT.

By its share, this clonotype is large (0.1 to 1%). The rearrangement joins TRBV5-1 to TRBJ2-1; weak D call: TRBD2 (5 bases). Per germline, CDR1 SGHRS and CDR2 YFSETQ. The CDR3 consists of 15 residues. The ends were cut back, 1 base at V and 0 bases at J, with 8 bases in the middle. The CDR3 region is CASSLPSSSYNEQFF. The CDR3 DNA is TGCGCCAGCAGCTTGCCTAGCAGCTCCTACAATGAGCAGTTCTTC. The whole variable domain, remainder taken from reference TRBV5-1 and TRBJ2-1, is KAGVTQTPRYLIKTRGQQVTLSCSPISGHRSVSWYQQTPGQGLQFLFEYFSETQRNKGNFPGRFSGRQFSNSRSEMNVSTLELGDSALYLCASSLPSSSYNEQFFGPGTRLTVL.

This clonotype was counted only a few times. The chain combines TRBV12-3 or TRBV12-4 with TRBJ2-3; D is perhaps TRBD1 or TRBD2 (5 bases each). Trimming took off 1 base at V and 5 bases at J, with 10 bases between the two ends. The CDR3 is 14 residues long. The CDR3 protein is CASSLGGSEDTQYF. The CDR3 DNA follows: TGTGCCAGCAGTTTAGGGGGGTCGGAAGATACGCAGTATTTT.

This clonotype came up once. The chain uses TRBV6-6 and TRBJ1-2; TRBD1 agrees at 7 bases. This CDR3 has 15 residues. V shed 6 bases and J 5 bases; nucleotides not matched to a gene: 12. Germline V gene lookup returns CDR1 MNHNY and CDR2 SVGAGI (reference sequence). DNA for the CDR3: TGTGCCAGCAGCCCCTGGACAGGTCTGCCTTATGGCTACACCTTC. This codes for CASSPWTGLPYGYTF.

This clonotype is labeled as large (0.1 to 1%). The J gene is TRBJ1-3, the V gene TRBV5-1, with D unresolved. The V end was cut by 4 bases, the J end by 2 bases, with 13 bases between. Germline V gene data show CDR1 as SGHRS and CDR2 as YFSETQ. The CDR3 is 15 amino acids. For the CDR3, the DNA is TGCGCCAGCAGCGAAACGACGGTAACTGGAAACACCATATATTTT. This encodes CASSETTVTGNTIYF.

This clonotype is large by share. The chain combines TRBV18 with TRBJ2-6, with 9 bases that match TRBD1. Trimming cost V 3 bases and J 4 bases; bases outside gene matches: 7. CDR1 is KGHSH, CDR2 LQKENI, per germline. The CDR3 sequence is 17 residues long. The DNA of the CDR3 is TGTGCCAGCTCACCCTCAGGACAGGGGTACGGGGCCAACGTCCTGACTTTC. Amino acids: CASSPSGQGYGANVLTF.

This clonotype is judged large (0.1 to 1%). The chain recombines TRBV29-1 with TRBJ2-7; either TRBD1 or TRBD2 may supply D (5 bases each). The CDR3 covers 11 residues. Per germline, CDR1 SQVTM and CDR2 ANQGSEA. The DNA for the CDR3 is TGCAGTGGGACCTACGCCTACGAGCAGTACTTC. Translation gives CSGTYAYEQYF.

The rearrangement links TRBV12-3 or TRBV12-4 to TRBJ2-3; no clear D. CDR3 size: 12 residues. V was pared by 1 base and J by 3 bases, with 2 bases between. The CDR3 coding sequence is TGTGCCAGCAGTTTAGAGACAGATACGCAGTATTTT. Translated: CASSLETDTQYF.

By share, this clonotype counts as large. This rearrangement joins TRBV7-2 to TRBJ2-7; 7 bases are shared with TRBD2. Trimming removed 1 base from V and 0 bases from J; junction bases left unmatched: 6. In germline, CDR1 is SGHTA, CDR2 FQGNSA. The CDR3 has 16 residues. This CDR3 is CASSLVTGGSSYEQYF. In DNA, the CDR3 is TGTGCCAGCAGCTTAGTAACGGGCGGGAGCTCCTACGAGCAGTACTTC.

This clonotype rates as large. The chain couples TRBV12-3 or TRBV12-4 to TRBJ2-1; 9 bases agree with TRBD2. J gave up 7 bases and V 7 bases, and 8 bases lay outside the gene matches. There are 14 residues in the CDR3. CDR3 bases: TGTGCCAGCAACCCCGCGGGAGGGCAGAATGAGCAGTTCTTC. Protein: CASNPAGGQNEQFF.

A word on this clonotype: A read error may be the cause here, since a much bigger clone is one base away. The genes are TRBV29-1 and TRBJ2-5, with unresolved D. V was shortened by 3 bases and J by 4 bases, with 9 bases between the two germline ends. CDR1 is SQVTM, CDR2 ANQGSEA, per germline. The CDR3 consists of 12 residues. As DNA, the CDR3 is TGCAGCGTTGAGATAGGCGTAGAGACCCAGTACTTC. Protein product: CSVEIGVETQYF.

By proportion, this clonotype is large. The rearrangement uses TRBV5-1 and TRBJ1-3; D gene uncertain. The germline gives CDR1 SGHRS, CDR2 YFSETQ. There are 17 residues in the CDR3. The V and J ends lost 0 bases and 1 base respectively, with 14 bases between them. The chain's CDR3 is CASSLAPRGDSGNTIYF. In DNA, the CDR3 is TGCGCCAGCAGCTTGGCCCCGCGCGGAGATTCTGGAAACACCATATATTTT.

By share, this clonotype counts as large. The gene calls are TRBV5-1 and TRBJ1-6; TRBD1 agrees at 7 bases. The CDR3 is made up of 15 amino acids. The V gene's germline CDR1 is SGHRS and CDR2 YFSETQ. V lost 0 bases and J lost 3; bases outside the gene matches: 0. The CDR3 protein is CASSLGDSYNSPLHF. In DNA, the CDR3 is TGCGCCAGCAGCTTGGGGGACAGCTATAATTCACCCCTCCACTTT.

This clonotype has a handful of counts. This chain joins TRBV27 and TRBJ2-7; 8 bases agree with TRBD1. The V gene's germline CDR1 is MNHEY and CDR2 SMNVEV (reference sequence). The CDR3 has 13 residues. V lost 6 bases to trimming and J lost 2 bases; unmatched junction nucleotides: 3. The CDR3: CASRSRGPYEQYF. The CDR3 DNA reads TGTGCCAGCAGGAGCAGGGGGCCCTACGAGCAGTACTTC.

This clonotype is large. The chain couples TRBV11-2 to TRBJ2-7; perhaps TRBD1 as D (6 bases). Germline loops: CDR1 SGHAT, CDR2 FQNNGV. This CDR3 spans 15 amino acids. The V and J ends lost 5 bases and 1 base respectively, with 15 bases between them. CDR3 in DNA: TGTGCCAGCAGCCCTTCTCGGACAGCATCCTACGAGCAGTACTTC. It encodes CASSPSRTASYEQYF.